Sequencing of this TCR beta chain was carried out in a study of blood T cells in healthy people across ages. Germline loops: CDR1 SGHTA, CDR2 FQGNSA. The CDR3 spans 15 residues. V lost 5 bases and J lost 5; bases outside the gene matches: 7. With a J-beta primer mix and a sample-barcoded 5' primer, a second PCR ran about 6 to 11 cycles. TCRdb independently ran MiXCR on the 5' RACE reads; one entry per CDR3 protein. The data hold over a million distinct CDR3 sequences, with under 45% observed a single time. This chain links TRBV7-2 with TRBJ2-1; 9 nucleotides align to TRBD1. Specimen: blood. The sequence came from a woman aged 55-70 years in good health. As DNA, the CDR3 is TGTGCCAGCAGCACGGGGGACAGGGCCCACAATGAGCAGTTCTTC. This encodes CASSTGDRAHNEQFF. The full variable domain, its missing parts supplied by reference TRBV7-2 and TRBJ2-1, is GAGVSQSPSNKVTEKGKDVELRCDPISGHTALYWYRQSLGQGLEFLIYFQGNSAPDKSGLPSDRFSAERTGGSVSTLTIQRTQQEDSAVYLCASSTGDRAHNEQFFGPGTRLTVL.